This T cell receptor beta chain is drawn from a study of blood T cell repertoires in COVID-19. Study context: Two negative PCRs, clearance, or symptom resolution were required of recovered Cohort 3 donors. PBMCs, B-cell-depleted T cells, or T cells were the source of the cDNA or gDNA that made up the material.

Original analysis: Estimation of nucleated cell counts was performed using reference gene primer amplification. The repertoire was sequenced with immunoSEQ multiplex PCR; TCRdb's copy has only in-frame clones and lacks some. V and J calls and clone size are as listed in that table; D and trimming were resolved from the DNA. The table records approximately 250,000 clones, 88% of them present only once. V dropped 5 bases and J dropped 14; count of bases not matched to a gene: 10. CDR3 size: 13 residues. Germline CDR1 SNHLY, CDR2 FYNNEI. The chain employs TRBV2 and TRBJ1-4, with 8 positions matching TRBD1. The source is a woman in her sixties in a cohort exposed to, infected with or recovered from COVID-19 (not recorded which). Sequencing input: PBMCs or T cells enriched from blood (not recorded which). The DNA of the CDR3 is TGTGCCAGCAGTTCGGACAGGGTCGCTTCGCTGTTTTTT. Amino acid sequence: CASSSDRVASLFF.